The text below deals with one T cell receptor (beta chain). The same CDR3 also results from other DNA sequences found in this sample. In the source study's methods: Amplification from reference gene primers served as the basis for estimated nucleated cell counts. Assay used: immunoSEQ multiplex PCR; TCRdb lists only in-frame clones, some missing. For V, J and clone size, that table is used; D and trimming come from the DNA. The data show hundreds of thousands of clones, more than 85% seen once. This sample is part of a study of blood T cell repertoires in COVID-19. Study summary: The origin of the acute and convalescent COVID-19 samples was the United States, Italy and Spain. In each case, the material was cDNA or gDNA derived from T cells, B-cell-depleted T cells, or PBMCs.

With V trimmed by 6 bases and J by 2 bases, 5 bases remained unmatched. The CDR3 sequence is 14 residues long. Germline V gene sequence: CDR1 MDHEN, CDR2 SYDVKM. The chain carries TRBV28 and TRBJ1-1; the match to TRBD1 covers 8 bases. The TCR was taken from a man aged 65 to 79 with acute or convalescent COVID-19. Sequencing used peripheral blood. In DNA, the CDR3 is TGTGCCAGCAGCTCCGGACAGGGAAACACTGAAGCTTTCTTT. This gives the protein CASSSGQGNTEAFF. The variable domain in full, with the rest retrieved from reference TRBV28 and TRBJ1-1, is DVKVTQSSRYLVKRTGEKVFLECVQDMDHENMFWYRQDPGLGLRLIYFSYDVKMKEKGDIPEGYSVSREKKERFSLILESASTNQTSMYLCASSSGQGNTEAFFGQGTRLTVV.